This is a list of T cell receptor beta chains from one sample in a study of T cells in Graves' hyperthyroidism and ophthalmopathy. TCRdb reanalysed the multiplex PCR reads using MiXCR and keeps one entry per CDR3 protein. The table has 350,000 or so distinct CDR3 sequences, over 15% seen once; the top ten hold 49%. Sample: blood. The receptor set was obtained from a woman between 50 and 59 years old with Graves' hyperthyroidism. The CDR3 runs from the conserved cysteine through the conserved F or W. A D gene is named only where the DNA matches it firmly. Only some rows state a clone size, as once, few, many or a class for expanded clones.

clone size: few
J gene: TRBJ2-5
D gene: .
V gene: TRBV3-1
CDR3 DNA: TGTGCCAGCAGCCAAGATTTGGGGGGTAGGGAGACCCAGTACTTC
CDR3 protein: CASSQDLGGRETQYF

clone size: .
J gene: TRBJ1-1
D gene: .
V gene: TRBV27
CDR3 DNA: TGTGCCAGCAGTTTAGTTTGGGGGACTGAAGCTTTCTTT
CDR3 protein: CASSLVWGTEAFF

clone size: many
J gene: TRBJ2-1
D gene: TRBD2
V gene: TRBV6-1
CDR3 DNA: TGTGCCAGCAGTTATAGCGGGAAGGCAAATGAGCAGTTCTTC
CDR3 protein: CASSYSGKANEQFF

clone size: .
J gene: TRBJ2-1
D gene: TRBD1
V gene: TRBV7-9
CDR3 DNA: TGTGCCAGCAGCTTAAGGGGGCGCGATGAGCAGTTCTTC
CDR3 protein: CASSLRGRDEQFF

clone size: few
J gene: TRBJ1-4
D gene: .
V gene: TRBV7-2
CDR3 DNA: TGTGCCAGCAGCTTAAAGTGGAGGGGTGAACTGTTTTTT
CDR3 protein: CASSLKWRGELFF

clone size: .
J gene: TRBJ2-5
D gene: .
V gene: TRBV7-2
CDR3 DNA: TGTGCCAGCAGCTTGCCCGGGAGAGAGGAGACCCAGTACTTC
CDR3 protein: CASSLPGREETQYF

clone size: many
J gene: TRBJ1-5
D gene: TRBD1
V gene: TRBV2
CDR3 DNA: TGTGCCAGCAGGGGACAGGGGATTTGGAGCAATCAGCCCCAGCATTTT
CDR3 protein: CASRGQGIWSNQPQHF

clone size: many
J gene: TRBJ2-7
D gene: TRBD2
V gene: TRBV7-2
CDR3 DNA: TGTGCCAGCAGCTTCGAAAGTAGCGGGAGGACCGAGCAGTACTTC
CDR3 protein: CASSFESSGRTEQYF

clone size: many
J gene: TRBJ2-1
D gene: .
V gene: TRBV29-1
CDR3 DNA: TGCAGCGTTGAGAAGGGGGGGAGTTTCAATGAGCAGTTCTTC
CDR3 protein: CSVEKGGSFNEQFF

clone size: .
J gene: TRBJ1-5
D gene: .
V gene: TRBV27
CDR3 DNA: TGTGCCAGCAGTCCAACAGGGATTAGTCAGCCCCAGCATTTT
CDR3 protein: CASSPTGISQPQHF

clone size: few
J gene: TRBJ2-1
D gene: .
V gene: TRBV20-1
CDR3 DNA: TGCAGTACGGGACGCCGCAATGAGCAGTTCTTC
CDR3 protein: CSTGRRNEQFF

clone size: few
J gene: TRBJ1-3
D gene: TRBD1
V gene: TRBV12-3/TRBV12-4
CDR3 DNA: TGTGCCAGCAGTCCGACCGGGACAGGGAACGTTGGCTCTGGAAACACCATATATTTT
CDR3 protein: CASSPTGTGNVGSGNTIYF

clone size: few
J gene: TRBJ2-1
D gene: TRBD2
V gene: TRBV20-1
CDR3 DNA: TGCAGTGCGGTGCTGCTAGCGGGGGGGCCAGTTGAGCAGTTCTTC
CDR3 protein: CSAVLLAGGPVEQFF

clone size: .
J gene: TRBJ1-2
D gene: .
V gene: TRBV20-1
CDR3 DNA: TGCAGTGCTAGTCTCATAGGGGAGTGGGGCTACACCTTC
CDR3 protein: CSASLIGEWGYTF

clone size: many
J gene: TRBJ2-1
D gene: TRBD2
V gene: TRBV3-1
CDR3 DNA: TGTGCCAGCAGCCAAGATAAGGTAGCGGGGGGGCAGTACAATGAGCAGTTCTTC
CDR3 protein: CASSQDKVAGGQYNEQFF

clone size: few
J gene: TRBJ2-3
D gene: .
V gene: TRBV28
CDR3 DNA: TGTGCCAGTAGGCCCCCAGCTAGCACAGATACGAAGTATTTT
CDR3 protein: CASRPPASTDTKYF

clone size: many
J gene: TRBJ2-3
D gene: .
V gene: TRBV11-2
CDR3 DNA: TGTGCCAGCAGCTTTCGGACTGACAGAGACACAGATACGCAGTATTTT
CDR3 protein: CASSFRTDRDTDTQYF

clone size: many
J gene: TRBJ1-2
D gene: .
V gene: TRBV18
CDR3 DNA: TGTGCCAGCTCACCCACGGACAGCCTTCCATATGGCTACACCTTC
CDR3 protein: CASSPTDSLPYGYTF

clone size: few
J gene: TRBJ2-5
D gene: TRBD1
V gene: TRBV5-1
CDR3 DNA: TGCGCCAGCAGCCTCTGGGACAGGAGCCTCCCCCAAGAGACCCAGTACTTC
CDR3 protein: CASSLWDRSLPQETQYF

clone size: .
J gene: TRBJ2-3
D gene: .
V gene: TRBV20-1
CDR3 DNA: TGCAGTGCTAGGAGGGAAGGAGGGGCCTACACAGATACGCAGTATTTT
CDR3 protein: CSARREGGAYTDTQYF

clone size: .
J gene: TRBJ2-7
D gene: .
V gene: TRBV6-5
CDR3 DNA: TGTGCCAGCAGTTACTCCGGGACTGGAAACTACGAGCAGTACTTC
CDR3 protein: CASSYSGTGNYEQYF

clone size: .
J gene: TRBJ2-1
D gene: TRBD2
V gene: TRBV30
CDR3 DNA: TGTGCCTGGAGAAGGGCGGGAGCAGGCAATGAGCAGTTCTTC
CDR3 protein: CAWRRAGAGNEQFF

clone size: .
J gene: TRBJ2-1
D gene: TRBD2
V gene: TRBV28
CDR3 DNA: TGTGCCAGCAGCCCGTACGGGACTAGCGGGAGCTCCTACAATGAGCAGTTCTTC
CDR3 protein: CASSPYGTSGSSYNEQFF

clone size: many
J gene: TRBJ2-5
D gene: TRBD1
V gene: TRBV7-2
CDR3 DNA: TGTGCCAGCAGCATCACAGGGGGGTCAGCGGAGACCCAGTACTTC
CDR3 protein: CASSITGGSAETQYF

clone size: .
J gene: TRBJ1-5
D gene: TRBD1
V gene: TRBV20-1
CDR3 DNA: TGCAGTGCGCCGTCGACAGGGGGCTATCAGCCCCAGCATTTT
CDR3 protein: CSAPSTGGYQPQHF

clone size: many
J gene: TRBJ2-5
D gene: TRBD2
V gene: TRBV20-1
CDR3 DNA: TGCAGTGTCGCGGGCCAAAGCGGGAAATATCAAGAGACCCAGTACTTC
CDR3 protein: CSVAGQSGKYQETQYF